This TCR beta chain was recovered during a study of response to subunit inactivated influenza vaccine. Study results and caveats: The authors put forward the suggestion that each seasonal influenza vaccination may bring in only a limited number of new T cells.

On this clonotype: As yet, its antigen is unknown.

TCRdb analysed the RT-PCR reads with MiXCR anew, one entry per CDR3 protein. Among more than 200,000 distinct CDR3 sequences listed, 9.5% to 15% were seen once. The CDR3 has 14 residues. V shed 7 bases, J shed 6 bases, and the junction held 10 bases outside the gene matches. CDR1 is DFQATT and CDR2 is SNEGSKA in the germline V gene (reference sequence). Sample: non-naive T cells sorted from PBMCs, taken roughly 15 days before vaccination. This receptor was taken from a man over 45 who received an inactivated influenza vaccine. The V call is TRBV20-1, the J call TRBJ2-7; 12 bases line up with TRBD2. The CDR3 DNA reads TGCAGTGGGGGACTAGCGGGTAGAGGAAGCGAGCAGTACTTC. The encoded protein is CSGGLAGRGSEQYF.